Presented here are 10 T cell receptor beta chains from one specimen sequenced in a study of cytomegalovirus exposure and HLA in healthy donors. The table came from immunoSEQ multiplex PCR; TCRdb's copy has only in-frame clones and leaves some out. Of some 130,000 clones listed, 84% were seen once; the top ten hold approximately 1.4%. The sequenced material came from PBMCs. All receptors come from a woman aged 30 to 39 in good health and CMV-seronegative.

The V gene is TRBV6-1, the J gene TRBJ1-5, with 10 bases identical to TRBD1. The V gene end was trimmed by 4 bases and the J gene end by 4 bases; junction bases not matched to a gene: 1. The CDR3 extends over 14 amino acids. CDR1 is MNHNS and CDR2 is SASEGT in the germline V gene. The CDR3 bases are TGTGCCAGCAGTGTGGGACAGGGGAATCAGCCCCAGCATTTT. Translating gives CASSVGQGNQPQHF.

V is TRBV28 and J is TRBJ2-7, with D tentatively TRBD2 (5 bases). V lost 7 bases to trimming and J lost 3 bases, with 13 bases between them. CDR1 is MDHEN, CDR2 SYDVKM, per germline. The CDR3 loop spans 13 amino acids. The CDR3, as DNA: TGTGCCAGCACGCCGGGAAGTATCTACGAGCAGTACTTC. Residues: CASTPGSIYEQYF.

This sequence joins TRBV5-4 and TRBJ2-7; TRBD2 matches 12 bases. CDR1 SGHNT and CDR2 YYREEE come from the germline V gene (reference sequence). The V and J ends lost 1 base and 6 bases, in that order; junction bases with no gene match: 11. The CDR3 contains 17 residues. As DNA, the CDR3 is TGTGCCAGCAGCTTGCCGACTAGCGGGGGACTACCTCTCGAGCAGTACTTC. This translates into CASSLPTSGGLPLEQYF.

The genes are TRBV13 and TRBJ1-3, with TRBD1 identical over 11 bases. Germline trimming cut 5 bases from V and 4 bases from J; bases unmatched to any gene: 10. The CDR3 spans 17 residues. The germline gives CDR1 PRHDT, CDR2 FYEKMQ (reference sequence). CDR3 in DNA: TGTGCCAGCAGCGCGGGACAGGGGGTTGGGGACGGAAACACCATATATTTT. It translates to CASSAGQGVGDGNTIYF.

The chain employs TRBV4-1 and TRBJ1-1; TRBD1 is a possible D gene (6 bases). Per the germline V gene, CDR1 is MGHRA and CDR2 is YSYEKL. This CDR3 has 16 residues. Trimming stripped 1 base from V and 7 bases from J, with 19 bases between. The CDR3 protein is CASSQGEGGARGEAFF. In DNA form, the CDR3 reads TGCGCCAGCAGCCAAGGGGAAGGGGGGGCGCGGGGTGAAGCTTTCTTT.

The chain has TRBV4-2 and TRBJ2-1; 11 nucleotides line up with TRBD2. Looked up from germline, CDR1 is LGHNA and CDR2 is YNFKEQ. This CDR3 has 15 residues. V gave up 0 bases and J gave up 6 bases; unmatched junction bases: 1. This CDR3 reads CASSQDSGGANEQFF. CDR3 DNA: TGTGCCAGCAGCCAAGATAGCGGGGGGGCCAATGAGCAGTTCTTC.

This chain links TRBV5-6 with TRBJ1-3, with D perhaps matching TRBD1 (6 bases). The length of the CDR3 is 15 residues. V lost 3 bases to trimming and J lost 2 bases, with 12 bases between them. The V gene's germline CDR1 is SGHDT and CDR2 YYEEEE. CDR3 loop: CASSSTGGTGNTIYF. In DNA, the CDR3 is TGTGCCAGCAGCTCAACTGGGGGCACTGGAAACACCATATATTTT.

This clone was seen a single time. The chain uses TRBV4-1 and TRBJ2-5; a weak D match, TRBD1 (6 bases). The CDR3 is 13 amino acids. Germline CDR1 MGHRA, CDR2 YSYEKL. V shed 4 bases and J shed 5 bases, with 11 bases lying between them. This CDR3 reads CASSRGPRETQYF. The CDR3 DNA follows: TGCGCCAGCAGCCGGGGGCCTCGGGAGACCCAGTACTTC.

The chain joins TRBV7-8 to TRBJ1-6; unclear D gene. The V and J ends lost 7 bases and 7 bases respectively, with 14 bases between them. In germline, CDR1 is SGHVS, CDR2 FQNEAQ. The CDR3 covers 14 residues. The CDR3 is CASMMQDWNSPLHF. In nucleotides, the CDR3 is TGTGCCAGCATGATGCAGGATTGGAATTCACCCCTCCACTTT.

The chain links TRBV30 to TRBJ1-4; D is uncertain. The CDR3 spans 14 residues. Trimming took 4 bases from V and 2 from J, leaving 11 bases between them. The germline CDR1 and CDR2 sequences are GTSNPN and SVGIG (reference sequence). CDR3 residues: CAWTGPGTNEKLFF. CDR3 nucleotides: TGTGCCTGGACAGGCCCTGGGACTAATGAAAAACTGTTTTTT. The full variable domain, completed using reference TRBV30 and TRBJ1-4, is SQTIHQWPATLVQPVGSPLSLECTVEGTSNPNLYWYRQAAGRGLQLLFYSVGIGQISSEVPQNLSASRPQDRQFILSSKKLLLSDSGFYLCAWTGPGTNEKLFFGSGTQLSVL.